This TCR beta chain was recovered during a study of metastatic and nonmetastatic thyroid tumors. Background on the study: Repertoire data that came from the blood and tumor or nodule tissue of malignant and benign thyroid patients were compared.

Original data processing: For papillary thyroid cancer, a distant-metastasis classifier was constructed from CDR3 differences observed across clinicopathological groups. TCRdb re-called the PCR reads with MiXCR. TCRdb's processing, not the authors', yielded these V and J calls. The data contain around 16,000 clones, roughly 24% of them singletons. A word on this clone: What it binds is not known.

V shed 6 bases and J 4 bases; nucleotides not matched to a gene: 6. This CDR3 has 15 amino acids. Overall study results and limits: Versus benign nodules, malignant thyroid tumors reportedly had significantly higher TCR beta diversity, in blood and tumor.

Nobody among the patients had been given any treatment before thyroid surgery. Sample: adjacent normal tissue. This TCR was sampled from a female donor with papillary thyroid cancer or a benign thyroid nodule (not recorded which). Some clones in this sample may be carry-over from other donors' samples. The chain recombines TRBV12-3 or TRBV12-4 with TRBJ2-6, with 7 bases that match TRBD1. CDR3 sequence: CASRETGYGANVLTF. In DNA form, the CDR3 reads TGTGCCAGCAGGGAGACAGGGTACGGGGCCAACGTCCTGACTTTC.